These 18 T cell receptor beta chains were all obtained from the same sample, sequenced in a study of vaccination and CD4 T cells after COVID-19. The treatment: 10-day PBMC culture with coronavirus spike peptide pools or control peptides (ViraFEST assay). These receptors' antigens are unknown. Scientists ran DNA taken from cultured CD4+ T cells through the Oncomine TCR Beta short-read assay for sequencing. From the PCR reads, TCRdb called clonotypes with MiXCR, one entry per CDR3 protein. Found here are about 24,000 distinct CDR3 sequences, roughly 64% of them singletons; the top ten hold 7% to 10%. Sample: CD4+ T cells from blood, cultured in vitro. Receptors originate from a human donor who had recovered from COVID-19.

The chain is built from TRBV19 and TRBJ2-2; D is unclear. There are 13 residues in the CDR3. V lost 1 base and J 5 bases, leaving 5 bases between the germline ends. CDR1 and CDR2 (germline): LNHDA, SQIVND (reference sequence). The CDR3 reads CASSIVRTGELFF. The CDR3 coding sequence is TGTGCCAGTAGTATAGTAAGAACCGGGGAGCTGTTTTTT. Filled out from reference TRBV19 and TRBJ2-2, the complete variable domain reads DGGITQSPKYLFRKEGQNVTLSCEQNLNHDAMYWYRQDPGQGLRLIYYSQIVNDFQKGDIAEGYSVSREKKESFPLTVTSAQKNPTAFYLCASSIVRTGELFFGEGSRLTVL.

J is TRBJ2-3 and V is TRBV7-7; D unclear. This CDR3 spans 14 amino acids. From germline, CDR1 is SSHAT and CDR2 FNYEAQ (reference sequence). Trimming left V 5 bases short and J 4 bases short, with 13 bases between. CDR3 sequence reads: CASSRRVSSDTQYF. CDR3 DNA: TGTGCCAGCAGCCGTCGGGTTTCGTCAGATACGCAGTATTTT.

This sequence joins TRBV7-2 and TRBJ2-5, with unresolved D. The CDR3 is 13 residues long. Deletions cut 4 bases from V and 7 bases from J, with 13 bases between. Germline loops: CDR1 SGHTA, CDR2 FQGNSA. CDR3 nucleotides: TGTGCCAGCAGCTCCTCTATCCAGGCGACCCAGTACTTC. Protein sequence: CASSSSIQATQYF.

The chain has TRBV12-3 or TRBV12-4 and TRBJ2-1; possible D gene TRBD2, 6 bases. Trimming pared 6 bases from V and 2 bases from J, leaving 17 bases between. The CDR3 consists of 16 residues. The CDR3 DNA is TGTGCCAGCAGAGGGGCCGTAGCGGCGACCTACAATGAGCAGTTCTTC. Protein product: CASRGAVAATYNEQFF.

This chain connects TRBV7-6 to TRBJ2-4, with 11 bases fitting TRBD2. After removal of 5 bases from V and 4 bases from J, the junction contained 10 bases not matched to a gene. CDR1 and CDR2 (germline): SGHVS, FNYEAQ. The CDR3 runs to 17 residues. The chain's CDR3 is CASSVHPGLAEKNIQYF. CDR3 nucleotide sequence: TGTGCCAGCAGCGTACACCCGGGACTAGCGGAGAAAAACATTCAGTACTTC. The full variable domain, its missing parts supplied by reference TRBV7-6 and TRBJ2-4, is GAGVSQSPRYKVTKRGQDVALRCDPISGHVSLYWYRQALGQGPEFLTYFNYEAQQDKSGLPNDRFSAERPEGSISTLTIQRTEQRDSAMYRCASSVHPGLAEKNIQYFGAGTRLSVL.

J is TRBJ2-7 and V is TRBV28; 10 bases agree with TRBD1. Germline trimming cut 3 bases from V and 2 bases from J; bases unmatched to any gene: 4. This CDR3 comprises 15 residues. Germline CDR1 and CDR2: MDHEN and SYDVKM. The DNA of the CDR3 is TGTGCCAGCAGTTTGGCGACAGGGGGCACCTACGAGCAGTACTTC. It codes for CASSLATGGTYEQYF.

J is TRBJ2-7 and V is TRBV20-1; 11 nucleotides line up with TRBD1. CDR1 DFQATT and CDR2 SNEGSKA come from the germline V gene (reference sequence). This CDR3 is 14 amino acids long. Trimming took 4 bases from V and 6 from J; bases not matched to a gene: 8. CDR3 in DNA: TGCAGTGCTAAAGCCGGGACAGGGGGGGGCGAGCAGTACTTC. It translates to CSAKAGTGGGEQYF.

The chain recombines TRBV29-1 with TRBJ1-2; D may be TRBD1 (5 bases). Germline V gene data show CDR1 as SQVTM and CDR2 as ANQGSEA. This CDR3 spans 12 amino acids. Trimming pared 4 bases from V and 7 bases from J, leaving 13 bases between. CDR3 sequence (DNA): TGCAGCGTTGCGAAGGGGCGGGCTGGCTACACCTTC. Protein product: CSVAKGRAGYTF. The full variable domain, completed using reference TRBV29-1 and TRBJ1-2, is SAVISQKPSRDICQRGTSLTIQCQVDSQVTMMFWYRQQPGQSLTLIATANQGSEATYESGFVIDKFPISRPNLTFSTLTVSNMSPEDSSIYLCSVAKGRAGYTFGSGTRLTVV.

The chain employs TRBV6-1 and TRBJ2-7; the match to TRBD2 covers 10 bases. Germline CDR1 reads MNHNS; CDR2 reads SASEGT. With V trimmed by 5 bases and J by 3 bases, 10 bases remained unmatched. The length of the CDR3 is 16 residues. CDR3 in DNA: TGTGCCAGCAGTAATCCTAAGCGGGAGGGCCGCTACGAGCAGTACTTC. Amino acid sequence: CASSNPKREGRYEQYF.

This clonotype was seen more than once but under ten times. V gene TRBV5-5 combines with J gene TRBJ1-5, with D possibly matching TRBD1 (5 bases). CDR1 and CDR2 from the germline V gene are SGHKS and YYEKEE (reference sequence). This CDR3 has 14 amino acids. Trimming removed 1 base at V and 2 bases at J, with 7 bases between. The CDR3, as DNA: TGTGCCAGCAGCTTGCAGGGTGGCAATCAGCCCCAGCATTTT. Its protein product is CASSLQGGNQPQHF.

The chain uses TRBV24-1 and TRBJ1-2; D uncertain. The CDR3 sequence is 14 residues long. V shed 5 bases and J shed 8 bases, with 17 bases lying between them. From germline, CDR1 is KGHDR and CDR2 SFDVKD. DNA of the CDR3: TGTGCCACCAGTGTGGGTTCCCCATTGGGCGGCTACACCTTC. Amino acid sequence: CATSVGSPLGGYTF.

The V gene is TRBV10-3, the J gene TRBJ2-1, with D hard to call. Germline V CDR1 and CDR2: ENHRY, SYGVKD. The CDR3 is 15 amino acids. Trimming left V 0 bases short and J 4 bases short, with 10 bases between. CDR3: CAISESPNTYNEQFF. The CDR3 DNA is TGTGCCATCAGTGAGTCTCCCAATACTTACAATGAGCAGTTCTTC.

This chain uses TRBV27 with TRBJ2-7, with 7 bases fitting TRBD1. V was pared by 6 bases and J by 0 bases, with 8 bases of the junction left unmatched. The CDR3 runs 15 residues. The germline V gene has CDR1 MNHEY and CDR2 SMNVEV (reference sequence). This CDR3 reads CASRTGQASSYEQYF. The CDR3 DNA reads TGTGCCAGCAGGACAGGACAGGCCAGCTCCTACGAGCAGTACTTC.

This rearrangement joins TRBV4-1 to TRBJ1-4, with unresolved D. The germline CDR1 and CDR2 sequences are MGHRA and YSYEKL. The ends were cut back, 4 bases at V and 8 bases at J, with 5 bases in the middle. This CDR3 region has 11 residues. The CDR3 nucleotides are TGCGCCAGCAGCCGCGACGAAAAACTGTTTTTT. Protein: CASSRDEKLFF.

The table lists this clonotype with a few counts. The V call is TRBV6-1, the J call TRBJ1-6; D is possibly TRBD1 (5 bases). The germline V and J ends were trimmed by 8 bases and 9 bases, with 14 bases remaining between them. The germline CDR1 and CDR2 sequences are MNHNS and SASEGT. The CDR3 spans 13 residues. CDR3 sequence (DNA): TGTGCCAGCTCCGGGGGGGTCTTTTCACCCCTCCACTTT. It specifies CASSGGVFSPLHF.

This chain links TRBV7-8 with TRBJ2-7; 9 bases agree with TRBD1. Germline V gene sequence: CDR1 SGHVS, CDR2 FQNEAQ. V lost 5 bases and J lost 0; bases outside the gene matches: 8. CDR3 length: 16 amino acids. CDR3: CASSPARQGGSYEQYF. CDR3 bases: TGTGCCAGCAGCCCCGCTCGACAGGGGGGCTCCTACGAGCAGTACTTC.

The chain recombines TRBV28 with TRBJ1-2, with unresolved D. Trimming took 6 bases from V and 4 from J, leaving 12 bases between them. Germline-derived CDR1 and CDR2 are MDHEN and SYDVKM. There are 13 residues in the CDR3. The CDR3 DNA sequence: TGTGCCAGCAGCCCCGACGGCTCCTATGGCTACACCTTC. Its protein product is CASSPDGSYGYTF.

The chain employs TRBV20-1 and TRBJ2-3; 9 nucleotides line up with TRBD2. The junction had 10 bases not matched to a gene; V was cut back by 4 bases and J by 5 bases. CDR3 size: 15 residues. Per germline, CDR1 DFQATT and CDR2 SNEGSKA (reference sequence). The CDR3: CSAILLAGLGDTQYF. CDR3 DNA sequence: TGCAGTGCTATCTTGCTAGCGGGGTTAGGAGATACGCAGTATTTT.